Each of the 14 T cell receptor beta chains below was sequenced from the same sample in a study of Ad26.COV2.S vaccination and SARS-CoV-2 variants. Treatment denoted: about 20 received Ad26.COV2.S at low or high dose, single or two shots; several received placebo; per-sample allocation not given. The investigators took samples on day 63 after the first vaccine or placebo injection. Method: immunoSEQ multiplex PCR; TCRdb's copy keeps in-frame clones and lacks some. The sample records 300,000 to 400,000 clones, around 84% being singletons. The specimen comprised peripheral blood, sampled in a trial of Ad26.COV2.S vaccine versus placebo. The receptors stem from a person between 18 and 59 years old who received the Ad26.COV2.S COVID-19 vaccine or a placebo.

The rearrangement joins TRBV5-4 to TRBJ2-2; D not certain. The CDR3 spans 12 residues. V lost 1 base and J lost 5, with 3 bases in between. CDR1 is SGHNT, CDR2 YYREEE, per germline (reference sequence). CDR3 nucleotide sequence: TGTGCCAGCAGCTTGATGACCGGGGAGCTGTTTTTT. As protein: CASSLMTGELFF.

This chain uses TRBV3-1 (or the pseudogene TRBV3-2) with TRBJ2-7, with 8 positions matching TRBD1. Looked up from germline, CDR1 is LGHDT and CDR2 is YNNKEL (reference sequence). This CDR3 is 14 amino acids long. Losses at the gene ends were 4 bases for V and 5 bases for J; bases not matched to a gene: 7. The DNA for the CDR3 is TGTGCCAGCAGCCCCCGGCAGGGGGCCAACGAGCAGTACTTC. Encoded protein: CASSPRQGANEQYF.

The V call is TRBV7-9, the J call TRBJ2-7, with D possibly matching TRBD1 (7 bases). The CDR3 contains 14 residues. The V end was cut by 5 bases, the J end by 3 bases, with 14 bases between. Germline V gives CDR1 SEHNR, CDR2 FQNEAQ (reference sequence). CDR3 DNA sequence: TGTGCCAGCAGCCCGCGGGGACAGATCTACGAGCAGTACTTC. Translation gives CASSPRGQIYEQYF.

The chain is built from TRBV6-1 and TRBJ2-5; 11 bases are shared with TRBD2. J gave up 1 base and V 4 bases, and 8 bases lay outside the gene matches. The CDR3 is 17 amino acids. Germline V gene data show CDR1 as MNHNS and CDR2 as SASEGT. CDR3 coding DNA: TGTGCCAGCAGTGGAGGGCGACTAGCGGGGCCCCAAGAGACCCAGTACTTC. Translated: CASSGGRLAGPQETQYF.

The chain recombines TRBV15 with TRBJ2-2; perhaps D is TRBD1 or TRBD2 (5 bases each). CDR3 length: 15 amino acids. V lost 0 bases, J lost 5 bases, and 10 bases lay in between. Germline V gene lookup returns CDR1 LNHNV and CDR2 YYDKDF (reference sequence). The CDR3, as DNA: TGTGCCACCAGCAGAGAGAGGGGAAAGACCGGGGAGCTGTTTTTT. Translation gives CATSRERGKTGELFF.

CDR3 protein: CASTGSGNTIYF. The CDR3 bases are TGTGCCAGTACAGGATCTGGAAACACCATATATTTT. The chain has TRBV25-1 and TRBJ1-3, with D perhaps matching TRBD1 (5 bases). The length of the CDR3 is 12 residues. The germline gives CDR1 MGHDK, CDR2 SYGVNS. Deletions cut 9 bases from V and 1 base from J, with 7 bases between.

The chain carries TRBV3-1 (or the pseudogene TRBV3-2) and TRBJ1-2; 8 bases align to TRBD1. J lost 5 bases, V lost 4 bases, and 6 bases had no gene match. The CDR3 runs to 14 residues. CDR1 and CDR2 from the germline V gene are LGHDT and YNNKEL (reference sequence). CDR3 region: CASSRRTGSYGYTF. DNA for the CDR3: TGTGCCAGCAGCCGGAGGACAGGGTCGTATGGCTACACCTTC.

The V gene is TRBV30, the J gene TRBJ1-2, with 7 bases identical to TRBD1. Germline CDR1 reads GTSNPN; CDR2 reads SVGIG (reference sequence). The CDR3 runs to 13 residues. V shed 3 bases, J shed 4 bases, and the junction held 5 bases outside the gene matches. CDR3 sequence: CAWSEQGIYGYTF. The CDR3, as DNA: TGTGCCTGGAGCGAACAGGGGATCTATGGCTACACCTTC. The full variable domain, with the rest looked up from reference TRBV30 and TRBJ1-2, is SQTIHQWPATLVQPVGSPLSLECTVEGTSNPNLYWYRQAAGRGLQLLFYSVGIGQISSEVPQNLSASRPQDRQFILSSKKLLLSDSGFYLCAWSEQGIYGYTFGSGTRLTVV.

The genes are TRBV18 and TRBJ2-7; D is undetermined. Germline V gives CDR1 KGHSH, CDR2 LQKENI. The CDR3 covers 14 residues. The V and J ends lost 3 bases and 4 bases respectively, with 13 bases between them. The CDR3 reads CASSPFEDGYEQYF. In DNA form, the CDR3 reads TGTGCCAGCTCACCCTTTGAGGACGGTTACGAGCAGTACTTC.

The genes are TRBV18 and TRBJ2-3; 10 bases match TRBD2. V shed 2 bases and J 2 bases; nucleotides not matched to a gene: 7. The CDR3 is 17 amino acids. Germline lookup yields CDR1 KGHSH and CDR2 LQKENI. In DNA form, the CDR3 reads TGTGCCAGCTCACCAGTGGCTAGCGGGGGCCTCACAGATACGCAGTATTTT. It encodes CASSPVASGGLTDTQYF. Full variable domain (missing parts from reference TRBV18 and TRBJ2-3): NAGVMQNPRHLVRRRGQEARLRCSPMKGHSHVYWYRQLPEEGLKFMVYLQKENIIDESGMPKERFSAEFPKEGPSILRIQQVVRGDSAAYFCASSPVASGGLTDTQYFGPGTRLTVL.

J is TRBJ1-2 and V is TRBV18; maybe TRBD1 (5 bases). The CDR3 loop spans 14 amino acids. Trimming removed 0 bases from V and 5 bases from J, with 10 bases in between. Germline V gene lookup returns CDR1 KGHSH and CDR2 LQKENI. CDR3 in amino acids: CASSPPMGGYGYTF. The CDR3 DNA reads as TGTGCCAGCTCACCACCGATGGGGGGATATGGCTACACCTTC.

The V gene is TRBV12-3 or TRBV12-4, the J gene TRBJ2-7, with D perhaps matching TRBD1 (5 bases). The CDR3 totals 13 residues. Deletions cut 5 bases from V and 3 bases from J, with 11 bases between. The CDR3 loop reads CASSHGQIYEQYF. For the CDR3, the DNA is TGTGCCAGCAGTCATGGACAAATCTACGAGCAGTACTTC.

The J gene is TRBJ1-4, the V gene TRBV19, with D tentatively TRBD1 (5 bases). This CDR3 has 15 amino acids. Germline assignment: CDR1 LNHDA and CDR2 SQIVND (reference sequence). Trimming left V 4 bases short and J 8 bases short, with 17 bases between. The CDR3: CASSTRRQGGEKLFF. The CDR3 nucleotides read TGTGCCAGTAGTACAAGGCGGCAGGGAGGAGAAAAACTGTTTTTT.

This rearrangement joins TRBV5-1 to TRBJ1-1; D may be TRBD1 (6 bases). The CDR3 has 15 residues. CDR1 is SGHRS, CDR2 YFSETQ, per germline. V lost 2 bases, J lost 1 base, and 12 bases lay in between. This CDR3 is CASSFTGRGNTEAFF. The DNA for the CDR3 is TGCGCCAGCAGCTTTACAGGGAGAGGGAACACTGAAGCTTTCTTT.